This T cell receptor (beta chain) emerged from a study of T cells and Merkel cell carcinoma outcomes. Overall study findings and caveats: Merkel cell carcinoma outcomes were reportedly predicted by repertoire and T-cell density.

This clone occurred a few times. Its antigen remains unidentified. The repertoire was sequenced with immunoSEQ multiplex PCR; TCRdb's copy has only in-frame clones and lacks some. Counted here are around 2,800 clones, approximately 79% occurring once; the ten biggest clones make up roughly 15%. Losses at the gene ends were 3 bases for V and 10 bases for J; bases not matched to a gene: 8. Germline lookup yields CDR1 SGHDT and CDR2 YYEEEE. The CDR3 spans 15 residues. The chain has TRBV5-6 and TRBJ1-6; 9 positions agree with TRBD1. Sequencing was done on a sample of tumor tissue from Merkel cell carcinoma. The TCR comes from a human donor with Merkel cell carcinoma. CDR3 DNA sequence: TGTGCCAGCAGCTGGACAACAGGGGGCGAATCACCCCTCCACTTT. Protein product: CASSWTTGGESPLHF.